This T cell receptor (beta chain) derives from a study of radiation and T cells in renal cell carcinoma. As to time point: baseline pretreatment blood. Treatment given: 15 Gy SBRT to primary tumor, nephrectomy 4 weeks later. This table comes from immunoSEQ multiplex PCR, and its TCRdb copy is limited to in-frame clones, with some not included. The table lists 150,000 or so clones, 75% to 90% of them singletons, with under 30% in the top ten. This TCR came from a woman between 50 and 59 years old with renal cell carcinoma. Sequences were derived from blood, sampled from a patient whose treatment included radiotherapy and nephrectomy.

The CDR3 DNA sequence: TGTGCCAGCAGGGACAGGGAGAGCTCTGGAAACACCATATATTTT. Amino acid sequence: CASRDRESSGNTIYF. The chain employs TRBV6-4 and TRBJ1-3; 8 nucleotides line up with TRBD1. CDR1 is MRHNA, CDR2 SNTAGT, per germline. The CDR3 spans 15 residues. With 6 bases clipped from V and 0 bases from J, the junction kept 4 bases outside the gene matches.